The 32 T cell receptor beta chains below come from one sample, sequenced in a study of T cell responses to AZD1222 COVID-19 vaccine (dated by TCRdb to 2020 to 2022). The meaning of the sample's time point label: baseline before first vaccination. The library came from the immunoSEQ multiplex PCR assay. This is the immuneACCESS table as TCRdb keeps it, with only in-frame sequences that have V and J called. A part of the clones is gone; compared with another copy, unresolved V genes explain less than half, and the rest is unexplained. This sample gives about 180,000 clones in total; less than 95% of them show up just once. About 1.4% of the sample goes to the ten largest clones. Here the sequenced sample was peripheral blood, taken on day 0 of AZD1222 vaccination. The receptors shown here come from an adult in good health.

The count of this clone is one. This chain's CDR3 is CAISEGDGPNYGYTF. The CDR3 nucleotides are TGTGCCATCAGTGAGGGGGACGGCCCTAACTATGGCTACACCTTC. The genes are TRBV10-3 and TRBJ1-2; possible D gene TRBD1, 5 bases. Germline V gives CDR1 ENHRY, CDR2 SYGVKD. This CDR3 has 15 amino acids. Trimming removed 2 bases at V and 0 bases at J, with 10 bases between.

The chain uses TRBV20-1 and TRBJ1-2; 8 bases match TRBD1. V lost 3 bases, J lost 1 base, and 4 bases stayed unmatched. The germline V gene encodes CDR1 DFQATT and CDR2 SNEGSKA (reference sequence). This CDR3 is built from 14 residues. The CDR3, as DNA: TGCAGTGCTAGTGCGACAGGGGTTAACTATGGCTACACCTTC. It specifies CSASATGVNYGYTF.

V and J are TRBV7-9 and TRBJ1-1, with D possibly TRBD1 on 5 matching bases. Trimming removed 6 bases from V and 0 bases from J, with 11 bases in between. The CDR3 is made up of 14 amino acids. Germline V CDR1 and CDR2: SEHNR, FQNEAQ (reference sequence). The CDR3 region is CASRDRDLNTEAFF. The CDR3 region has the DNA TGTGCCAGCAGGGACCGGGACCTGAACACTGAAGCTTTCTTT.

The V and J genes are TRBV3-1 (or the pseudogene TRBV3-2) and TRBJ2-3, with 9 bases matching TRBD1. Trimming cost V 3 bases and J 5 bases; bases outside gene matches: 12. This CDR3 is 17 amino acids long. Germline V gives CDR1 LGHDT, CDR2 YNNKEL (reference sequence). CDR3 amino acids: CASSHGTGGIFIDTQYF. CDR3 in DNA: TGTGCCAGCAGCCATGGTACAGGGGGCATCTTCATAGATACGCAGTATTTT.

This chain joins TRBV2 and TRBJ1-1; tentatively, D is TRBD1 (5 bases). This CDR3 is built from 13 residues. The V and J ends lost 9 bases and 4 bases respectively, with 15 bases between them. Germline V gene lookup returns CDR1 SNHLY and CDR2 FYNNEI. For the CDR3, the DNA is TGTGCCAGTGTCGACTCCGGGGGCACTGAAGCTTTCTTT. This sequence encodes CASVDSGGTEAFF.

The chain employs TRBV6-2 or TRBV6-3 and TRBJ2-5; possibly TRBD2 for D (5 bases). The V gene lost 3 bases and the J gene lost 2 bases, with 10 bases spanning the gap. Germline loops: CDR1 MNHEY, CDR2 SVGEGT. The CDR3 is 14 residues long. CDR3 sequence: CASSYFGVQETQYF. Written as DNA, the CDR3 is TGTGCCAGCAGTTATTTCGGGGTTCAAGAGACCCAGTACTTC.

This chain connects TRBV28 to TRBJ1-2; 7 bases map to TRBD1. Germline V gives CDR1 MDHEN, CDR2 SYDVKM. V gave up 7 bases and J gave up 6 bases; unmatched junction bases: 5. CDR3 length equals 12 residues. CDR3 sequence: CASIGGGDGYTF. In nucleotides, the CDR3 is TGTGCCAGCATAGGGGGCGGGGATGGCTACACCTTC.

V is TRBV6-5 and J is TRBJ2-3; TRBD2 matches 7 bases. This CDR3 spans 14 amino acids. Looked up from germline, CDR1 is MNHEY and CDR2 is SVGAGI. J was trimmed by 1 base and V by 8 bases; bases with no gene match: 6. Here the CDR3 DNA reads TGTGCCAGCGCATCGGCGGGGGGCACAGATACGCAGTATTTT. This sequence encodes CASASAGGTDTQYF.

The chain couples TRBV2 to TRBJ1-1, with D hard to call. The ends were cut back, 6 bases at V and 2 bases at J, with 16 bases in the middle. This CDR3 contains 15 residues. The germline CDR1 and CDR2 sequences are SNHLY and FYNNEI. The CDR3 DNA sequence: TGTGCCAGCAGGATGGACGGAAGACTAAACACTGAAGCTTTCTTT. Its translation is CASRMDGRLNTEAFF.

The chain is built from TRBV7-9 and TRBJ2-1; TRBD1 matches 11 bases. Germline trimming cut 2 bases from V and 9 bases from J; bases unmatched to any gene: 9. The germline V gene has CDR1 SEHNR and CDR2 FQNEAQ (reference sequence). The CDR3 runs 16 residues. The CDR3 bases are TGTGCCAGCAGCTTATTTAAGGGACAGGGGGTGGTTGAGCAGTTCTTC. Protein: CASSLFKGQGVVEQFF.

The V and J genes are TRBV18 and TRBJ1-2; D unclear. The CDR3 consists of 13 residues. Germline CDR1 KGHSH, CDR2 LQKENI. Deletions cut 5 bases from V and 3 bases from J, with 10 bases between. This chain's CDR3 is CASSTAQHYGYTF. The DNA of the CDR3 is TGTGCCAGCTCAACAGCGCAGCACTATGGCTACACCTTC.

The V and J genes are TRBV5-6 and TRBJ2-7; D unresolved. V was pared by 2 bases and J by 3 bases, with 15 bases between. Germline CDR1 SGHDT, CDR2 YYEEEE. The CDR3 is 15 amino acids. The CDR3 reads CASSFVDQFLYEQYF. The DNA for the CDR3 is TGTGCCAGCAGCTTTGTGGACCAGTTCCTCTACGAGCAGTACTTC.

The rearrangement links TRBV19 to TRBJ1-2, with D perhaps matching TRBD1 (5 bases). The CDR3 runs to 15 residues. Per the germline V gene, CDR1 is LNHDA and CDR2 is SQIVND (reference sequence). The V and J ends lost 3 bases and 5 bases respectively, with 16 bases between them. The CDR3 sequence is CASSIQGGSDYGYTF. CDR3 in DNA: TGTGCCAGTAGTATCCAGGGTGGCTCAGATTATGGCTACACCTTC.

V usage is TRBV3-1 (or the pseudogene TRBV3-2) and J usage is TRBJ2-7, with D maybe TRBD1 (5 bases). V shed 4 bases and J shed 3 bases, with 7 bases lying between them. Germline V gene sequence: CDR1 LGHDT, CDR2 YNNKEL (reference sequence). The CDR3 is 12 amino acids. CDR3 in amino acids: CASSPGNYEQYF. CDR3 in DNA: TGTGCCAGCAGCCCAGGGAACTACGAGCAGTACTTC.

The rearrangement uses TRBV7-3 and TRBJ1-3; no clear D gene. The CDR3 is 16 amino acids. V lost 2 bases to trimming and J lost 0 bases, with 11 bases between them. Germline-derived CDR1 and CDR2 are SGHTA and FQGTGA. The CDR3 DNA reads TGTGCCAGCAGCTTACTTGCAGCTAGCTCTGGAAACACCATATATTTT. Amino acids: CASSLLAASSGNTIYF.

This clone was recorded once. The chain recombines TRBV4-3 with TRBJ2-1, with D uncertain. The CDR3 extends over 13 amino acids. The V end was cut by 0 bases, the J end by 10 bases, with 10 bases between. Germline V gives CDR1 LGHNA, CDR2 YSLEER. CDR3 nucleotide sequence: TGCGCCAGCAGCCAAGATGAGCAACCCGAGCAGTTCTTC. It yields the protein CASSQDEQPEQFF.

V and J are TRBV5-4 and TRBJ2-1, with TRBD1 identical over 8 bases. Losses at the gene ends were 5 bases for V and 8 bases for J; bases not matched to a gene: 6. CDR3 size: 13 residues. Looked up from germline, CDR1 is SGHNT and CDR2 is YYREEE (reference sequence). CDR3 sequence: CASRYRGSDEQFF. The CDR3 DNA reads as TGTGCCAGCAGGTACAGGGGGTCCGATGAGCAGTTCTTC.

The J gene is TRBJ1-1, the V gene TRBV19; maybe TRBD1 (5 bases). V was cut by 7 bases and J by 1 base, with 22 bases left in between. Germline CDR1 and CDR2: LNHDA and SQIVND (reference sequence). This CDR3 spans 17 amino acids. Written as DNA, the CDR3 is TGTGCCAGTAATAAAAGGGGCCTAAACCCAAAGAACACTGAAGCTTTCTTT. It yields the protein CASNKRGLNPKNTEAFF. Drawing the rest from reference TRBV19 and TRBJ1-1, the complete variable domain is DGGITQSPKYLFRKEGQNVTLSCEQNLNHDAMYWYRQDPGQGLRLIYYSQIVNDFQKGDIAEGYSVSREKKESFPLTVTSAQKNPTAFYLCASNKRGLNPKNTEAFFGQGTRLTVV.

The chain has TRBV2 and TRBJ2-1; TRBD1 matches at 12 bases. Per the germline V gene, CDR1 is SNHLY and CDR2 is FYNNEI. The junction had 6 bases not matched to a gene; V was cut back by 6 bases and J by 6 bases. This CDR3 has 15 residues. CDR3 protein: CASRTGTGGLNEQFF. The CDR3 nucleotides are TGTGCCAGCAGGACCGGGACAGGGGGCCTCAATGAGCAGTTCTTC.

This clone was seen once. The rearrangement joins TRBV7-8 to TRBJ1-3; unclear D gene. Deletions cut 0 bases from V and 5 bases from J, with 8 bases between. The CDR3 length is 14 residues. Germline CDR1 and CDR2: SGHVS and FQNEAQ. The CDR3 nucleotides are TGTGCCAGCAGCTTAGCCGACATCAGAAACACCATATATTTT. Protein: CASSLADIRNTIYF. Full variable domain (outside the CDR3, taken from reference TRBV7-8 and TRBJ1-3): GAGVSQSPRYKVAKRGQDVALRCDPISGHVSLFWYQQALGQGPEFLTYFQNEAQLDKSGLPSDRFFAERPEGSVSTLKIQRTQQEDSAVYLCASSLADIRNTIYFGEGSWLTVV.

V gene TRBV7-3 combines with J gene TRBJ2-2, with 9 bases matching TRBD1. Germline CDR1 reads SGHTA; CDR2 reads FQGTGA. This CDR3 is built from 16 residues. V lost 0 bases to trimming and J lost 3 bases; unmatched junction nucleotides: 2. In DNA form, the CDR3 reads TGTGCCAGCAGCTTAACCGGGACAGGGTACACCGGGGAGCTGTTTTTT. This translates into CASSLTGTGYTGELFF.

The chain employs TRBV7-9 and TRBJ1-5; D gene ambiguous. From germline, CDR1 is SEHNR and CDR2 FQNEAQ (reference sequence). CDR3 length: 11 amino acids. The V gene lost 11 bases and the J gene lost 3 bases, with 8 bases spanning the gap. The CDR3 DNA sequence: TGTGCCTCGGGTGACAATCAGCCCCAGCATTTT. Amino acid sequence: CASGDNQPQHF. Full variable domain (missing parts from reference TRBV7-9 and TRBJ1-5): DTGVSQNPRHKITKRGQNVTFRCDPISEHNRLYWYRQTLGQGPEFLTYFQNEAQLEKSRLLSDRFSAERPKGSFSTLEIQRTEQGDSAMYLCASGDNQPQHFGDGTRLSIL.

The rearrangement uses TRBV2 and TRBJ1-2, with TRBD1 matching 7 bases. With V trimmed by 0 bases and J by 9 bases, 10 bases remained unmatched. Germline CDR1 SNHLY, CDR2 FYNNEI. CDR3 size: 15 residues. CDR3 in amino acids: CASSEALRQGTRYTF. CDR3 in DNA: TGTGCCAGCAGTGAAGCGCTCCGACAGGGAACGCGCTACACCTTC.

Regarding this clone: Other DNA sequences in the same sample also yield this CDR3. The rearrangement links TRBV28 to TRBJ1-2; D is unresolved. Per germline, CDR1 MDHEN and CDR2 SYDVKM. The CDR3 sequence is 13 residues long. V dropped 5 bases and J dropped 2 bases, with 9 bases sitting between them. CDR3 in DNA: TGTGCCAGCAGTCCAGGTCGGAACTATGGCTACACCTTC. Its protein is CASSPGRNYGYTF.

There are a few counts of this clone. The rearrangement joins TRBV10-2 to TRBJ1-2, with 7 bases aligning to TRBD1. This CDR3 comprises 12 residues. Germline V gene sequence: CDR1 WSHSY, CDR2 SAAADI. The junction had 8 bases not matched to a gene; V was cut back by 6 bases and J by 10 bases. CDR3 amino acids: CASRAGEGAYTF. The CDR3 DNA reads TGCGCCAGCAGGGCCGGGGAGGGGGCCTACACCTTC.

The chain links TRBV4-3 to TRBJ2-1; maybe TRBD2 (7 bases). The CDR3 spans 17 residues. The ends were cut back, 4 bases at V and 4 bases at J, with 20 bases in the middle. The germline V gene has CDR1 LGHNA and CDR2 YSLEER. In DNA form, the CDR3 reads TGCGCCAGCAGCCTTTTGACAGGCCGGGGGGTTTACAATGAGCAGTTCTTC. It yields the protein CASSLLTGRGVYNEQFF.

The J gene is TRBJ2-1, the V gene TRBV5-4, with a weak D call TRBD1 (5 bases). Germline CDR1 reads SGHNT; CDR2 reads YYREEE (reference sequence). Trimming removed 0 bases from V and 8 bases from J, with 12 bases in between. The CDR3 is 14 amino acids. As DNA, the CDR3 is TGTGCCAGCAGCTTGGCCTGGCAGGGCGATGAGCAGTTCTTC. Translation: CASSLAWQGDEQFF. Complete variable domain (other parts from reference TRBV5-4 and TRBJ2-1): ETGVTQSPTHLIKTRGQQVTLRCSSQSGHNTVSWYQQALGQGPQFIFQYYREEENGRGNFPPRFSGLQFPNYSSELNVNALELDDSALYLCASSLAWQGDEQFFGPGTRLTVL.

This clone was seen only once. The rearrangement joins TRBV5-1 to TRBJ2-1; TRBD1 matches at 9 bases. The CDR3 contains 15 residues. Germline CDR1 SGHRS, CDR2 YFSETQ. The V and J ends lost 0 bases and 6 bases, in that order; junction bases with no gene match: 4. In DNA, the CDR3 is TGCGCCAGCAGCTTGGGGACAGGGGAAGGCAATGAGCAGTTCTTC. Translating it yields CASSLGTGEGNEQFF.

This sequence joins TRBV7-2 and TRBJ1-2; weak D call: TRBD1 (5 bases). This CDR3 region has 17 residues. Germline V lookup: CDR1 SGHTA, CDR2 FQGNSA. The V end was cut by 3 bases, the J end by 1 base, with 18 bases between. Written as DNA, the CDR3 is TGTGCCAGCAGCTTTATTGACAGATGGAAACTTAACTATGGCTACACCTTC. Its protein product is CASSFIDRWKLNYGYTF.

The V and J genes are TRBV2 and TRBJ1-1; TRBD1 might be the D (5 bases). The CDR3 is made up of 13 amino acids. Trimming took off 3 bases at V and 4 bases at J, with 9 bases between the two ends. The V gene's germline CDR1 is SNHLY and CDR2 FYNNEI. This CDR3 is CASSDMGGTEAFF. In DNA form, the CDR3 reads TGTGCCAGCAGTGATATGGGGGGCACTGAAGCTTTCTTT.

The chain combines TRBV19 with TRBJ1-4; D gene unclear. Germline V lookup: CDR1 LNHDA, CDR2 SQIVND (reference sequence). The V and J ends lost 6 bases and 7 bases respectively, with 18 bases between them. The CDR3 runs 15 residues. CDR3 in amino acids: CASRRTRGGREKLFF. The CDR3 nucleotides read TGTGCCAGTAGACGGACCAGAGGAGGGCGTGAAAAACTGTTTTTT.

The table lists this clone with a few counts. The junction departs from the called germline gene at one end, perhaps through a read error. This rearrangement joins TRBV7-7 to TRBJ2-7; tentative D call: TRBD1 (6 bases). Germline V gene lookup returns CDR1 SSHAT and CDR2 FNYEAQ (reference sequence). CDR3 length equals 17 residues. CDR3 DNA: TGTGCTAGCAGCTTAGACCACGGACACTTTAACAGGGACGAGCAGTACTTC. Amino acid sequence: CASSLDHGHFNRDEQYF. Full variable domain (missing parts from reference TRBV7-7 and TRBJ2-7): GAGVSQSPRYKVTKRGQDVTLRCDPISSHATLYWYQQALGQGPEFLTYFNYEAQPDKSGLPSDRFSAERPEGSISTLTIQRTEQRDSAMYRCASSLDHGHFNRDEQYFGPGTRLTVT.